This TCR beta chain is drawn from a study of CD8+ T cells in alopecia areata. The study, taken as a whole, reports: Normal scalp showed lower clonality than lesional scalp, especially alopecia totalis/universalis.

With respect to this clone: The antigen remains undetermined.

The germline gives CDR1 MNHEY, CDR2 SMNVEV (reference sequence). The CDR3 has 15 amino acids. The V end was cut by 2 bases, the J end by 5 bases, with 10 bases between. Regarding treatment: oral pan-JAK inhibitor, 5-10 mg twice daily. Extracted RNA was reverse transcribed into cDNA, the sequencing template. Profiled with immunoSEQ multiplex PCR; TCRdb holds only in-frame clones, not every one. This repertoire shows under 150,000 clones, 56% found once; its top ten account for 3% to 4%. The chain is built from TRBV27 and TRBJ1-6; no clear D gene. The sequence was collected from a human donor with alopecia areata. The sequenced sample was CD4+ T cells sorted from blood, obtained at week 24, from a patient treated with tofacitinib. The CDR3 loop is CASSLKQQNNSPLHF. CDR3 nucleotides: TGTGCCAGCAGTTTAAAACAGCAAAATAATTCACCCCTCCACTTT.